These T cell receptor beta chains were read from a single sample in a study of PD-L1 blockade in urothelial cancer. Some clones are missing from TCRdb's copy, which holds only in-frame ones; the method was immunoSEQ multiplex PCR. The data contain around 110,000 clones, roughly 90% of them seen just once; the ten biggest clones take up around 1.7%. The sample here was PBMCs, taken around atezolizumab (anti-PD-L1) treatment. The receptors were sampled from a man between 60 and 75 years old with urothelial cancer. Each CDR3 is given with its conserved first and last residue. Each record gives: D gene, clone size, CDR3 length, J gene, V gene, CDR3 DNA, CDR3 protein. The D gene is left open where the match is weak. Size tells how often a clone was seen (once, few, many) or the class of an expanded clone, and some rows leave it out.

>.|.|15|TRBJ2-3|TRBV6-5
TGTGCCAGCAGTTACGGGAGCGCCAGCACAGATACGCAGTATTTT
CASSYGSASTDTQYF
>.|.|13|TRBJ1-5|TRBV2
TGTGCCAGCGGGGGGAGGGAGTATCAGCCCCAGCATTTT
CASGGREYQPQHF
>.|.|15|TRBJ1-5|TRBV7-8
TGTGCCAGCAGCGAAAGAAGACAGGTCAATCAGCCCCAGCATTTT
CASSERRQVNQPQHF
>.|.|14|TRBJ2-7|TRBV6-5
TGTGCCAGCAGTTACACCGGGACAAAGTACGAGCAGTACTTC
CASSYTGTKYEQYF
>.|.|14|TRBJ2-5|TRBV6-5
TGTGCCAGCAGTGCCGACTTAATTGGGGAGACCCAGTACTTC
CASSADLIGETQYF
>TRBD2|.|13|TRBJ2-5|TRBV5-5
TGTGCCAGCAGCTTGAGGGGAGGGGAGACCCAGTACTTC
CASSLRGGETQYF
>.|.|15|TRBJ1-2|TRBV6-6
TGTGCCAGCATCCCGAGGGGCGGGAGCGTGAGAGGCTACACCTTC
CASIPRGGSVRGYTF
>TRBD2|.|15|TRBJ2-7|TRBV5-8
TGTGCCAGCAGCCCAGGGACTAGCGGATACTACGAGCAGTACTTC
CASSPGTSGYYEQYF
>TRBD2|.|14|TRBJ2-7|TRBV2
TGTGCCAGCAGGGGCGGGGGGGCCTCCTACGAGCAGTACTTC
CASRGGGASYEQYF
>.|.|14|TRBJ2-7|TRBV7-9
TGTGCCAGCAGCTTAGAACAGGGTAAGGCCGAGCAGTACTTC
CASSLEQGKAEQYF
>.|.|13|TRBJ2-7|TRBV29-1
TGCAGCGCCCAGACGCCAGGGGTCTACGAGCAGTACTTC
CSAQTPGVYEQYF
>TRBD1|.|13|TRBJ2-7|TRBV5-6
TGTGCCAGCAGCTGGGACAGGACCTACGAGCAGTACTTC
CASSWDRTYEQYF
>.|.|16|TRBJ2-2|TRBV7-3
TGTGCCAGCAGCACCTACCGACAGACCCACACCGGGGAGCTGTTTTTT
CASSTYRQTHTGELFF
>.|.|14|TRBJ2-3|TRBV5-1
TGCGCCAGCAGCCCCGATGGGGCCCAGGGTCCGCAGTATTTT
CASSPDGAQGPQYF
>TRBD2|.|14|TRBJ2-5|TRBV11-1
TGTGCCAGCAGCTTGGGACTAGATCGCGAGACCCAGTACTTC
CASSLGLDRETQYF
>.|.|20|TRBJ2-3|TRBV7-3
TGTGCCAGCAGCTCGCCATCTGTTTACGGGACTCGCGCTAGCACAGATACGCAGTATTTT
CASSSPSVYGTRASTDTQYF
>TRBD1|few|16|TRBJ2-2|TRBV5-6
TGTGCCAGCAGCTTGGGGGACAGGGGTCACACCGGGGAGCTGTTTTTT
CASSLGDRGHTGELFF
>TRBD1|.|17|TRBJ2-7|TRBV2
TGTGCCAGCGTAGGGACAGGGGCTGGTAATCCCACCTACGAGCAGTACTTC
CASVGTGAGNPTYEQYF
>.|.|16|TRBJ2-3|TRBV9
TGTGCCAGCAGCGTAGAAACCACAGTGCGCACAGATACGCAGTATTTT
CASSVETTVRTDTQYF
>.|.|13|TRBJ2-2|TRBV9
TGTGCCAGCAACCGACAGTCCACCGGGGAGCTGTTTTTT
CASNRQSTGELFF
>.|.|17|TRBJ1-2|TRBV9
TGTGCCAGCAGCGCCCCCCCCCAGAGCTACAGGGACTATGGCTACACCTTC
CASSAPPQSYRDYGYTF
>.|.|13|TRBJ1-1|TRBV5-4
TGTGCCAGCAGTTCGAGGGAGGGCACTGAAGCTTTCTTT
CASSSREGTEAFF
>.|.|15|TRBJ1-4|TRBV6-5
TGTGCCAGCAGTTACTCGTCTGCAACTAATGAAAAACTGTTTTTT
CASSYSSATNEKLFF
>.|.|14|TRBJ1-5|TRBV7-2
TGTGCCAGCAGCCCCCAGGGTAGCAATCAGCCCCAGCATTTT
CASSPQGSNQPQHF
>TRBD2|.|16|TRBJ2-7|TRBV7-2
TGTGCCAGCAGCTTAGTCCAGGTCGGGGGGGCGGTTGAGCAGTACTTC
CASSLVQVGGAVEQYF
>.|.|14|TRBJ1-3|TRBV9
TGTGCCAGCAGCTTTCAGGGCTCTGGAAACACCATATATTTT
CASSFQGSGNTIYF
>TRBD2|.|16|TRBJ2-1|TRBV5-6
TGTGCCAGCAGTCTGGGTGGGACTAGCGGGAGACGGGGGAAGTTCTTC
CASSLGGTSGRRGKFF
>.|once|13|TRBJ1-2|TRBV5-4
TGTGCCAGCAGCAGTCCCGGGACATTCGGCTACACCTTC
CASSSPGTFGYTF
>TRBD1|.|16|TRBJ2-1|TRBV7-3
TGTGCCAGCAGCCGCTACAGGGGCCCTCCCTACAATGAGCAGTTCTTC
CASSRYRGPPYNEQFF
>.|once|13|TRBJ2-7|TRBV28
TGTGCCAGCAGTTTACTGGGGAGGGACACGCGGTACTTC
CASSLLGRDTRYF
>TRBD1|.|13|TRBJ2-5|TRBV28
TGTGCCAGCAGCCGGGACAGTCAAGAGACCCAGTACTTC
CASSRDSQETQYF
>TRBD2|few|14|TRBJ2-7|TRBV6-5
TGTGCCAGCAGGGGACTAGCGGCCACCTACGAGCAGTACTTC
CASRGLAATYEQYF
>.|.|12|TRBJ1-5|TRBV28
TGTGCCAGCAGCCGGGGTGGTCAGCCCCAGCATTTT
CASSRGGQPQHF
>TRBD2|.|15|TRBJ2-7|TRBV6-6
TGTGCCAGCAGTTCGACTAGCGGGGGGGCCGTCGAGCAGTACTTC
CASSSTSGGAVEQYF
>TRBD1|.|14|TRBJ2-1|TRBV7-2
TGTGCCAGCAGCCCGCGGACAGGGAGCGATGAGCAGTTCTTC
CASSPRTGSDEQFF
>.|.|12|TRBJ1-2|TRBV6-5
TGTGCCAGCAGGGCAGGTGTTTATGGCTACACCTTC
CASRAGVYGYTF
>TRBD1|.|15|TRBJ2-7|TRBV7-9
TGTGCCAGCAGCTTCGGAGGGACAGGGTTCAACGAGCAGTACTTC
CASSFGGTGFNEQYF
>TRBD2|once|16|TRBJ2-3|TRBV15
TGTGCCACCAGCAGAGATCGCGGGGGGAGGTCAGATACGCAGTATTTT
CATSRDRGGRSDTQYF
>TRBD2|.|15|TRBJ2-5|TRBV19
TGTGCCAGTAGTATAGACGTAGCGGGGCTCACGAGGCAGTACTTC
CASSIDVAGLTRQYF
>TRBD1|.|14|TRBJ1-1|TRBV18
TGTGCCAGCTCGACCAATGGACAGGGTACCGAAGCTTTCTTT
CASSTNGQGTEAFF
>TRBD1|few|15|TRBJ1-1|TRBV27
TGTGCCAGCAGTACGTGGACAGGGGGGCACACTGAAGCTTTCTTT
CASSTWTGGHTEAFF
>.|.|16|TRBJ1-6|TRBV7-2
TGTGCCAGCAGCTTCCGCGGGGCCCGATATAATTCACCCCTCCACTTT
CASSFRGARYNSPLHF
>.|.|15|TRBJ1-1|TRBV6-6
TGTGCCAGCAGCCTAGGGCAGGCGGGGAACACTGAAGCTTTCTTT
CASSLGQAGNTEAFF
>TRBD1|.|13|TRBJ2-2|TRBV30
TGTGCCTGGAACGACAGGGGGGCCGGGGAGCTGTTTTTT
CAWNDRGAGELFF
>.|.|11|TRBJ2-1|TRBV6-1
TGTGCCAGCAGCCCTCTAAATGAGCAGTTCTTC
CASSPLNEQFF
>.|.|15|TRBJ2-5|TRBV10-3
TGTGCCATCAGTGAGAATGAGAAGTTCGGAGAGACCCAGTACTTC
CAISENEKFGETQYF
>.|once|13|TRBJ2-4|TRBV21-1
TGTGCCAGCAGGGACAGCTCCAAAAACATTCAGTACTTC
CASRDSSKNIQYF
>TRBD1|.|14|TRBJ2-1|TRBV5-1
TGCGCCAGCAGTCCCGGGACAGGGAGTGATGAGCAGTTCTTC
CASSPGTGSDEQFF
>TRBD2|.|16|TRBJ2-3|TRBV14
TGTGCCAGCAGCCCGCTGGGAGGGACCTACACAGATACGCAGTATTTT
CASSPLGGTYTDTQYF
>TRBD1|once|15|TRBJ1-4|TRBV5-1
TGCGCCAGCAGCGCCCGGACAGGGACAATTGAAAAACTGTTTTTT
CASSARTGTIEKLFF
>.|.|17|TRBJ2-7|TRBV28
TGTGCCAGCAGTTTGGTACAGAAGTCCTACGTATCCTACGAGCAGTACTTC
CASSLVQKSYVSYEQYF
>TRBD2|once|16|TRBJ2-3|TRBV5-6
TGTGCCAGCAGCTTGGTAGCGGGGACGCACGCAGATACGCAGTATTTT
CASSLVAGTHADTQYF
>.|.|14|TRBJ1-3|TRBV10-1
TGCGCCACCAGCCGGGGGGCGACTGGAAACACCATATATTTT
CATSRGATGNTIYF
>.|.|16|TRBJ2-3|TRBV9
TGTGCCAGCAGCGTAGGTAGAGCGGAGATCACAGATACGCAGTATTTT
CASSVGRAEITDTQYF
>TRBD1|.|13|TRBJ2-7|TRBV28
TGTGCCAGCAAGAGGACAGGGACCTACGAGCAGTACTTC
CASKRTGTYEQYF
>TRBD2|once|14|TRBJ2-1|TRBV6-1
TGTGCCAGCAGTGACGCGGGAGCAGTTGATGAGCAGTTCTTC
CASSDAGAVDEQFF
>.|.|15|TRBJ2-7|TRBV5-1
TGCGCCAGCAGCTTATCCGCGGGGAACCCCTACGAGCAGTACTTC
CASSLSAGNPYEQYF
>TRBD2|.|15|TRBJ2-1|TRBV29-1
TGCAGCGTTCCTAGCGGGGGGGCACAGTACAATGAGCAGTTCTTC
CSVPSGGAQYNEQFF
>.|few|14|TRBJ1-2|TRBV7-9
TGTGCCAGCAGCTCCGGAGGGGTCGGGGGTGGCTACACCTTC
CASSSGGVGGGYTF
>TRBD1|.|15|TRBJ1-3|TRBV2
TGTGCCAGCAGTGACCCGACAGGGCGGGGCAACACCATATATTTT
CASSDPTGRGNTIYF